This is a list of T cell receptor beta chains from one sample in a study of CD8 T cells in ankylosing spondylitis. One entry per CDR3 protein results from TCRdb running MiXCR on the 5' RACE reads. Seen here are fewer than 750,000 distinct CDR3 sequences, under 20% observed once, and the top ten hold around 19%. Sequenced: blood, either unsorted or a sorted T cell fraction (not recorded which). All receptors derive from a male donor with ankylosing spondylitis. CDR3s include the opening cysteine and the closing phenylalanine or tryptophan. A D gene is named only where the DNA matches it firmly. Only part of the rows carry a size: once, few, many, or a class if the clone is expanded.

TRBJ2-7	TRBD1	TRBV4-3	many	CASSPGQGSPYEQYF	TGCGCCAGCAGCCCGGGACAGGGGTCCCCCTACGAGCAGTACTTC
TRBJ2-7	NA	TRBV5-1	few	CASSYRLGGYEQYF	TGCGCCAGCAGCTACCGTCTGGGAGGCTACGAGCAGTACTTC
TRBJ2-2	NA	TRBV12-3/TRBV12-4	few	CASSSPPGSGYPGELFF	TGTGCCAGCAGTTCGCCCCCCGGGAGTGGGTATCCCGGGGAGCTGTTTTTT
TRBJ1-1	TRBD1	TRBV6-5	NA	CASSYRGDRGSNTEAFF	TGTGCCAGCAGCTACAGGGGAGACAGGGGCTCGAACACTGAAGCTTTCTTT
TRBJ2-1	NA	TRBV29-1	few	CSVEPHEQFF	TGCAGCGTTGAACCCCATGAGCAGTTCTTC
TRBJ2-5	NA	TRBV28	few	CASSLGLKTQYF	TGTGCCAGCAGTTTGGGACTGAAGACCCAGTACTTC
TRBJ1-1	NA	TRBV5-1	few	CASSLGGTEYTEAFF	TGCGCCAGCAGCTTGGGGGGAACAGAATACACTGAAGCTTTCTTT
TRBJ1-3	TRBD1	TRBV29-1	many	CSVLQGQGSENTIYF	TGCAGCGTCCTGCAAGGACAGGGTTCTGAAAACACCATATATTTT
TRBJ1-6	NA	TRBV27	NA	CASSFTRALRENSPLHF	TGTGCCAGCAGTTTTACCCGGGCCCTCCGGGAAAATTCACCCCTCCACTTT
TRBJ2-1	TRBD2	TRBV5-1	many	CASSLGGGGSYNEQFF	TGCGCCAGCAGCTTGGGGGGCGGGGGCTCCTACAATGAGCAGTTCTTC
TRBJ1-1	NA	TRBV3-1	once	CASSQGVPRRAFF	TGTGCCAGCAGCCAAGGAGTACCCCGACGGGCTTTCTTT
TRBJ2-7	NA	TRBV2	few	CASSWDKSSYEQYF	TGTGCCAGCAGTTGGGACAAGAGCTCCTACGAGCAGTACTTC
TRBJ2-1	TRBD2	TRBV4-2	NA	CASSTGTSGGSSSYNEQFF	TGTGCCAGCAGCACCGGGACTAGCGGGGGGTCTAGCTCCTACAATGAGCAGTTCTTC
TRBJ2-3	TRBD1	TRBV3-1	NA	CASSRTETGGATDTQYF	TGTGCCAGCAGCCGAACGGAGACAGGGGGCGCCACAGATACGCAGTATTTT
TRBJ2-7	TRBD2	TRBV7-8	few	CASSLAGTTAYEQYF	TGTGCCAGCAGCTTAGCGGGGACTACCGCCTACGAGCAGTACTTC
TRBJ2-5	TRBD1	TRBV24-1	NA	CATSDWDRGEETQYF	TGTGCCACCAGTGATTGGGACAGGGGCGAAGAGACCCAGTACTTC
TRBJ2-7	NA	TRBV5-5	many	CASGVSQYEQYF	TGTGCCTCCGGGGTCAGTCAGTACGAGCAGTACTTC
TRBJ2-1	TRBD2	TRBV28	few	CASSSRGLAGNEQFF	TGTGCCAGCAGTTCCCGGGGACTAGCGGGAAATGAGCAGTTCTTC